The clone carrying this T cell receptor (beta chain) was found once. Its antigen is as yet unknown. Data came from immunoSEQ multiplex PCR; TCRdb stores just in-frame clones and leaves some out. The sample contains more than 15,000 clones, 92% of which appear only once. This entry comes from a study of STAT3 mutations in large granular lymphocyte leukemia. General study results and limits: After therapy, about 35% of the 18 patients switched clonotypes, all new clones STAT3 wild type. At least one immunodominant TCR beta clonotype appeared in every T-cell large granular lymphocyte leukemia patient.

The CDR3 spans 20 residues. This receptor was taken from a man aged 55 to 70 with T-cell large granular lymphocyte leukemia. Some clones in this sample may be carry-over from other donors' samples. The V gene is TRBV21-1, the J gene TRBJ2-1; TRBD2 is the table's D call, not checked against the DNA. TRBV21-1 is tagged as a pseudogene. The source material was peripheral blood mononuclear cells. The CDR3 DNA follows: TGTGCCAGCAGCAAAGCCCTAGCGGGAGGGCCCACCACGCTTCGCAATGAGCAGTTCTTC. It specifies CASSKALAGGPTTLRNEQFF.